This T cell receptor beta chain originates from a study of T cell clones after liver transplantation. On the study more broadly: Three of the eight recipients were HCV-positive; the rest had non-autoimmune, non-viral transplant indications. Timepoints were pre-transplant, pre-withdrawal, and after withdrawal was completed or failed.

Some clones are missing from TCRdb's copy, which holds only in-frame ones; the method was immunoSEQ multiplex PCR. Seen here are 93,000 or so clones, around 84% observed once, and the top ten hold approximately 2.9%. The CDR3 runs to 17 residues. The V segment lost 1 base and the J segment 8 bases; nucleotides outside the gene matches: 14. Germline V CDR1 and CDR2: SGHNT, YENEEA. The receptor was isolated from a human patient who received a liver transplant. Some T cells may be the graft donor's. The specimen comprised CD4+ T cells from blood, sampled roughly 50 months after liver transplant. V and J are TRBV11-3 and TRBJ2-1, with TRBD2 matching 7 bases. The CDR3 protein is CASSLGTRHGGGDEQFF. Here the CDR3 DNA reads TGTGCCAGCAGCTTAGGGACTAGGCACGGGGGAGGGGATGAGCAGTTCTTC.